This T cell receptor (beta chain) originates from a study of beta chain features in type 1 diabetes. As regards this clone: Its antigen is undetermined.

In germline, CDR1 is MGHDK, CDR2 SYGVNS. The V and J ends lost 3 bases and 4 bases respectively, with 15 bases between them. This CDR3 contains 16 residues. General study points: A pattern of fewer insertions and more deletions at VDJ junctions was seen in type 1 diabetes patients. Across patients, naive, central memory and Treg TCRB repertoires exhibited apparently greater similarity than was observed across healthy donors. Shortening of TCRB CDR3s, moderate but significant, appeared in all four CD4+ subsets of Type 1 diabetes patients.

cDNA synthesis used the whole RNA isolate, giving expressed TCRB sequences. Libraries were prepared by immunoSEQ multiplex PCR; TCRdb keeps only in-frame clonotypes and omits some of them. The sample lists hundreds of thousands of clones, roughly 13% occurring once. Sequences were obtained from naive CD4+ T cells from blood. This clonotype was obtained from a man aged 18-30 years with type 1 diabetes. This chain connects TRBV25-1 to TRBJ1-4; D is unclear. Here the CDR3 DNA reads TGTGCCAGCAGTGACTATGCCTCAGGCCTTAATGAAAAACTGTTTTTT. It encodes CASSDYASGLNEKLFF.